This T cell receptor (beta chain) was observed in a study of graft-versus-host responses after intestinal transplantation. Whole-study context: Uniformly, recipients were administered anti-thymocyte globulin induction with subsequent tacrolimus and steroids for around 3 years. Overall study results and limits: Peak levels of circulating GvH clones tracked with early post-transplant HvG declines. Subjects displaying graft-donor T cell macrochimerism possessed elevated graft-versus-host to host-versus-graft clonal ratios inside allografts.

The protocol was immunoSEQ multiplex PCR, while the TCRdb copy is restricted to in-frame clones and leaves out a portion. The sample yields roughly 2,500 clones, 93% seen once. About this clone: Its target is not known.

Germline-derived CDR1 and CDR2 are SQVTM and ANQGSEA. V was trimmed by 4 bases and J by 6 bases, leaving 15 bases between them. CDR3 size: 13 residues. The sample here was PBMCs, taken around 19 days after intestinal transplant. The sequence was obtained from a human patient who received an intestinal transplant, so some T cells may come from the graft donor. The V gene is TRBV29-1, the J gene TRBJ1-1, with a possible D match to TRBD1 (5 bases). DNA of the CDR3: TGCAGCGTTGCCCAGGGCGGAACACCTGAAGCTTTCTTT. This translates into CSVAQGGTPEAFF.